Each of the 24 T cell receptor beta chains below was sequenced from the same sample in a study of regulatory T cells in long-lasting Graves disease. Time point here: newly diagnosed GD, antithyroid drugs for less than 3 months. Scientists built the TCR library using RNA that was extracted from PBMCs. Construction of the TCR beta libraries employed iRepertoire HTBI primers in conjunction with Arm-PCR of CDR3 regions. TCRdb ran MiXCR on the multiplex PCR reads and lists one entry per CDR3 protein. The sample records around 250,000 distinct CDR3 sequences, approximately 20% being singletons. The specimen comprised peripheral blood mononuclear cells (PBMCs), sampled at new diagnosis, from a patient treated with antithyroid drugs. These receptors originate from a female donor with Graves disease.

This clonotype was seen ten or more times. The chain has TRBV28 and TRBJ2-7; weak D call: TRBD2 (6 bases). Germline values: CDR1 MDHEN, CDR2 SYDVKM. The CDR3 covers 15 residues. The V gene lost 3 bases and the J gene lost 5 bases, with 17 bases spanning the gap. In nucleotides, the CDR3 is TGTGCCAGCAGTTTGGAGGGGCCCCAAAGGGACGAGCAGTACTTC. It encodes CASSLEGPQRDEQYF.

The CDR3: CASRSGTGGVWGYTF. The DNA for the CDR3 is TGTGCCAGCAGATCCGGGACAGGGGGCGTCTGGGGCTACACCTTC. The V and J genes are TRBV2 and TRBJ1-2; 12 bases line up with TRBD1. Per germline, CDR1 SNHLY and CDR2 FYNNEI. The CDR3 has 15 residues. V gave up 6 bases and J gave up 8 bases; unmatched junction bases: 10.

In the case of this clonotype: A read error may be the cause here, since a much bigger clone is one base away. This chain connects TRBV19 to TRBJ2-7, with 7 bases lining up with TRBD2. Germline V CDR1 and CDR2: LNHDA, SQIVND (reference sequence). The length of the CDR3 is 17 residues. CDR3 sequence: CASSIPHLAGGSHEQYF. The CDR3 bases are TGTGCCAGTAGTATACCCCACTTAGCGGGCGGCTCCCACGAGCAGTACTTC.

Within the sample, this clonotype is medium-sized. The chain uses TRBV11-3 and TRBJ2-3, with 7 bases aligning to TRBD2. Germline values: CDR1 SGHNT, CDR2 YENEEA. The CDR3 sequence is 15 residues long. The ends lost 8 bases at V and 2 bases at J; junction bases unmatched: 10. CDR3 DNA sequence: TGTGCCAGCGTGAGGGGCGGGAGAGTCACAGATACGCAGTATTTT. Translated, it gives CASVRGGRVTDTQYF.

The rearrangement joins TRBV20-1 to TRBJ2-7; 7 nucleotides align to TRBD1. CDR1 DFQATT and CDR2 SNEGSKA come from the germline V gene (reference sequence). After removal of 5 bases from V and 3 bases from J, the junction contained 7 bases not matched to a gene. The CDR3 consists of 13 residues. For the CDR3, the DNA is TGCAGTGCTTGGACAGGACCGGGCTACGAGCAGTACTTC. This gives the protein CSAWTGPGYEQYF.

Many counts were recorded for this clonotype. The chain carries TRBV3-1 and TRBJ2-7; TRBD1 aligns across 10 bases. The CDR3 extends over 15 amino acids. V shed 4 bases, J shed 4 bases, and the junction held 7 bases outside the gene matches. CDR1 is LGHDT and CDR2 is YNNKEL in the germline V gene (reference sequence). The CDR3 DNA is TGTGCCAGCAGCCCTCGACAGGGGGCAGGGTACGAGCAGTACTTC. As protein: CASSPRQGAGYEQYF.

Details on this clonotype: A far larger clone lies a single base away; this is likely a read error. J is TRBJ2-7 and V is TRBV11-3; D is uncertain. CDR3 size: 13 residues. CDR1 is SGHNT and CDR2 is YENEEA in the germline V gene. The V end was cut by 0 bases, the J end by 11 bases, with 14 bases between. The CDR3 spells CASSLERGRSEYF. In DNA form, the CDR3 reads TGTGCCAGCAGCTTAGAACGCGGCCGCTCGGAGTACTTC.

This clonotype appeared many times. The chain recombines TRBV6-1 with TRBJ1-1; D not resolved. CDR3 length: 13 residues. Germline CDR1 is MNHNS and CDR2 is SASEGT. V was pared by 2 bases and J by 3 bases, with 7 bases between. The CDR3, as DNA: TGTGCCAGCAGTGAACACAAAGACACTGAAGCTTTCTTT. Protein sequence: CASSEHKDTEAFF.

This clonotype was counted ten times or more. The chain couples TRBV7-2 to TRBJ2-5; perhaps TRBD2 as D (6 bases). CDR3 length: 12 residues. CDR1 SGHTA and CDR2 FQGNSA come from the germline V gene. V was pared by 5 bases and J by 5 bases, with 9 bases between. The CDR3 nucleotides read TGTGCCAGCAGCGGGGGGAGGGAGACCCAGTACTTC. This codes for CASSGGRETQYF.

This clonotype was seen repeatedly, ten times or more. V usage is TRBV10-3 and J usage is TRBJ1-3, with no clear D. Germline assignment: CDR1 ENHRY and CDR2 SYGVKD. The CDR3 sequence is 15 residues long. Trimming took off 4 bases at V and 0 bases at J, with 10 bases between the two ends. CDR3 loop: CAISADGISGNTIYF. CDR3 nucleotide sequence: TGTGCCATCAGTGCGGATGGAATCTCTGGAAACACCATATATTTT.

This clonotype has at least ten counts. The chain couples TRBV2 to TRBJ1-4; D ambiguous. From germline, CDR1 is SNHLY and CDR2 FYNNEI. There are 14 residues in the CDR3. Trimming stripped 3 bases from V and 4 bases from J, with 9 bases between. The CDR3 protein is CASSDWAGNEKLFF. The CDR3 coding sequence is TGTGCCAGCAGTGATTGGGCGGGTAATGAAAAACTGTTTTTT.

This clonotype appeared a few times. This chain connects TRBV20-1 to TRBJ1-4; tentative D call: TRBD1 (5 bases). Germline CDR1 DFQATT, CDR2 SNEGSKA (reference sequence). The CDR3 consists of 15 residues. The V and J ends lost 0 bases and 8 bases respectively, with 16 bases between them. CDR3 DNA: TGCAGTGCTAGAGATCGAGCCTTCAGGGTCGAAAAACTGTTTTTT. It translates to CSARDRAFRVEKLFF.

The J gene is TRBJ2-7, the V gene TRBV7-8, with TRBD2 matching 9 bases. V lost 2 bases, J lost 6 bases, and 17 bases stayed unmatched. The CDR3 extends over 18 amino acids. Germline loops: CDR1 SGHVS, CDR2 FQNEAQ. The CDR3 DNA sequence: TGTGCCAGCAGCTTATTGATGGGTGGGGCGGGAGGGCCGTCCGAGCAGTACTTC. Amino acid sequence: CASSLLMGGAGGPSEQYF.

Of note for this clonotype: Relative to the germline gene, one junction end is altered; a read error may explain this. The V call is TRBV27, the J call TRBJ2-5; D gene uncertain. The germline V gene has CDR1 MNHEY and CDR2 SMNVEV (reference sequence). This CDR3 spans 13 amino acids. CDR3 in DNA: TGTGCCAGCAGTTTACGAAATCAAGAGACCCTGTACTTC. This translates into CASSLRNQETLYF.

This clonotype was seen repeatedly, ten times or more. The J gene is TRBJ1-1, the V gene TRBV7-9, with D perhaps TRBD1 (5 bases). The ends were cut back, 1 base at V and 8 bases at J, with 14 bases in the middle. The V gene's germline CDR1 is SEHNR and CDR2 FQNEAQ (reference sequence). This CDR3 is built from 14 residues. In DNA form, the CDR3 reads TGTGCCAGCAGCTTAGGGGGCGCGGTTCCAGAAGCTTTCTTT. Encoded protein: CASSLGGAVPEAFF.

This clonotype was detected once. The chain links TRBV2 to TRBJ1-4, with D unclear. The ends were cut back, 8 bases at V and 2 bases at J, with 12 bases in the middle. The CDR3 length is 14 residues. The V gene's germline CDR1 is SNHLY and CDR2 FYNNEI. CDR3 DNA: TGTGCCAGCTCACCCCTCCCCACTAATGAAAAACTGTTTTTT. This gives the protein CASSPLPTNEKLFF.

This clonotype was counted many times. V gene TRBV7-3 combines with J gene TRBJ2-5; 8 bases align to TRBD1. The V gene end was trimmed by 5 bases and the J gene end by 5 bases; junction bases not matched to a gene: 10. This CDR3 spans 15 amino acids. CDR1 is SGHTA and CDR2 is FQGTGA in the germline V gene. The CDR3 sequence is CASSTQGTGGETQYF. Written as DNA, the CDR3 is TGTGCCAGCAGCACACAGGGGACAGGCGGGGAGACCCAGTACTTC.

This clonotype was picked up many times. The V gene is TRBV20-1, the J gene TRBJ2-3; the D gene is possibly TRBD2 (5 bases). Trimming left V 1 base short and J 2 bases short, with 10 bases between. The germline CDR1 and CDR2 sequences are DFQATT and SNEGSKA (reference sequence). The CDR3 spans 14 residues. CDR3 DNA sequence: TGCAGTGCTAGAGCGGGAACTAACACAGATACGCAGTATTTT. This sequence encodes CSARAGTNTDTQYF.

This clonotype was recorded at least ten times. V and J are TRBV24-1 and TRBJ2-1; weak D call: TRBD2 (6 bases). CDR1 and CDR2 (germline): KGHDR, SFDVKD. This CDR3 comprises 14 residues. Trimming shortened V by 4 bases and J by 3 bases, and 9 bases separated the two germline ends. The CDR3 is CATSDTGLYNEQFF. The CDR3, as DNA: TGTGCCACCAGTGACACGGGACTCTACAATGAGCAGTTCTTC.

This clonotype has at least ten counts. The genes are TRBV3-1 and TRBJ2-7; 7 bases fit TRBD1. The CDR3 runs 17 residues. J lost 3 bases, V lost 1 base, and 12 bases had no gene match. Germline V gene sequence: CDR1 LGHDT, CDR2 YNNKEL (reference sequence). The CDR3 loop is CASSQATHRGFNYEQYF. The CDR3 region has the DNA TGTGCCAGCAGCCAAGCTACCCACAGGGGTTTTAACTACGAGCAGTACTTC.

In its sample, this clonotype was seen many times. This sequence joins TRBV29-1 and TRBJ2-5; 8 bases map to TRBD1. Germline trimming cut 1 base from V and 5 bases from J; bases unmatched to any gene: 3. Germline CDR1 reads SQVTM; CDR2 reads ANQGSEA. The CDR3 totals 13 residues. The CDR3 reads CSVEGTGYETQYF. CDR3 DNA sequence: TGCAGCGTTGAAGGGACAGGGTATGAGACCCAGTACTTC.

This clonotype came up many times. The CDR3 here is CASSLVGRGGYGYTF. The CDR3 DNA sequence: TGTGCCAGCAGTTTAGTGGGTAGGGGCGGATATGGCTACACCTTC. J is TRBJ1-2 and V is TRBV12-3 or TRBV12-4; tentative D call: TRBD1 (5 bases). The CDR3 extends over 15 amino acids. V was shortened by 1 base and J by 5 bases, with 14 bases between the two germline ends.

This clonotype has only one observation. The V call is TRBV5-8, the J call TRBJ2-2; TRBD1 aligns across 11 bases. The V gene's germline CDR1 is SGHTS and CDR2 YDEGEE. V was clipped by 0 bases and J by 5 bases; unmatched bases: 3. CDR3 length: 16 amino acids. This chain's CDR3 is CASSLAGTGGTGELFF. CDR3 bases: TGTGCCAGCAGCTTGGCCGGGACAGGGGGTACCGGGGAGCTGTTTTTT.

The table lists this clonotype with many counts. The chain combines TRBV10-2 with TRBJ1-5; D is unresolved. The V end lost 3 bases, the J end lost 2 bases, and 8 bases lay between the germline ends. This CDR3 comprises 14 residues. CDR1 WSHSY and CDR2 SAAADI come from the germline V gene. CDR3 DNA: TGCGCCAGCAGTGAAGTGGAGCGCAATCAGCCCCAGCATTTT. This gives the protein CASSEVERNQPQHF.